Listed here are 21 T cell receptor beta chains from one sample, sequenced in a study of blood T cell repertoires in COVID-19. The protocol was immunoSEQ multiplex PCR, while the TCRdb copy is restricted to in-frame clones and leaves out a portion. Among approximately 210,000 clones listed, around 87% were seen once. Sequenced: PBMCs or T cells enriched from blood (not recorded which). The receptors shown here come from a man aged 25-40 years in a cohort exposed to, infected with or recovered from COVID-19 (not recorded which).

This chain links TRBV19 with TRBJ2-7, with 7 bases that match TRBD1. The junction had 7 bases not matched to a gene; V was cut back by 5 bases and J by 0 bases. CDR1 and CDR2 from the germline V gene are LNHDA and SQIVND (reference sequence). This CDR3 is built from 15 residues. CDR3 nucleotide sequence: TGTGCCAGTAGTGTTTTACGGGACAGCTCCTACGAGCAGTACTTC. The encoded protein is CASSVLRDSSYEQYF.

The V and J genes are TRBV5-1 and TRBJ1-2; tentative D call: TRBD1 (6 bases). V was clipped by 6 bases and J by 7 bases, with 16 bases between them. Germline CDR1 SGHRS, CDR2 YFSETQ. The CDR3 spans 13 residues. DNA of the CDR3: TGCGCCAGCACCTCAGACAGGCCTGGTGGCTACACCTTC. Its translation is CASTSDRPGGYTF.

Only a few counts were recorded for this clone. The rearrangement links TRBV7-9 to TRBJ2-1, with TRBD1 identical over 8 bases. Germline V lookup: CDR1 SEHNR, CDR2 FQNEAQ (reference sequence). The V and J ends lost 6 bases and 7 bases, in that order; junction bases with no gene match: 11. The CDR3 runs to 15 residues. CDR3 region: CASSYLGQETNEQFF. Here the CDR3 DNA reads TGTGCCAGCAGTTATCTGGGACAGGAAACTAATGAGCAGTTCTTC.

This clone was seen a handful of times. The chain has TRBV15 and TRBJ1-6, with D unclear. Trimming pared 1 base from V and 16 bases from J, leaving 14 bases between. Germline V CDR1 and CDR2: LNHNV, YYDKDF (reference sequence). The length of the CDR3 is 13 residues. The CDR3, as DNA: TGTGCCACCAGCAGAGGTATCAGTGAATTACTCCACTTT. Translating gives CATSRGISELLHF.

CDR3 coding DNA: TGTGCCAGCAGTAACAGTCTGAACACTGAAGCTTTCTTT. Residues: CASSNSLNTEAFF. This sequence joins TRBV28 and TRBJ1-1; D is uncertain. Per germline, CDR1 MDHEN and CDR2 SYDVKM. V lost 5 bases to trimming and J lost 0 bases, with 7 bases between them. The CDR3 extends over 13 amino acids.

J is TRBJ2-7 and V is TRBV4-2, with TRBD1 matching 11 bases. V dropped 4 bases and J dropped 5; count of bases not matched to a gene: 4. Germline assignment: CDR1 LGHNA and CDR2 YNFKEQ. The CDR3 totals 14 residues. The CDR3 DNA reads as TGTGCCAGCAGCCCTAGGACAGGGGGCAACGAGCAGTACTTC. This encodes CASSPRTGGNEQYF.

This clone has only one observation. The rearrangement links TRBV7-6 to TRBJ2-1, with 7 nucleotides matching TRBD2. V was pared by 1 base and J by 7 bases, with 7 bases of the junction left unmatched. CDR3 size: 15 residues. The germline V gene encodes CDR1 SGHVS and CDR2 FNYEAQ. The CDR3 nucleotides are TGTGCCAGCAGCTTAGAGGCGGGAGCGTTTAATGAGCAGTTCTTC. This encodes CASSLEAGAFNEQFF.

The chain combines TRBV6-4 with TRBJ2-3; 12 positions match TRBD2. V lost 4 bases to trimming and J lost 4 bases; unmatched junction nucleotides: 3. The CDR3 runs 15 residues. The germline V gene encodes CDR1 MRHNA and CDR2 SNTAGT. The CDR3, as DNA: TGTGCCAGCAGTGCGACTAGCGGGAGCGCAGATACGCAGTATTTT. Translating gives CASSATSGSADTQYF.

The sample holds one count of this clone. The chain uses TRBV6-4 and TRBJ2-1, with TRBD2 identical over 14 bases. J lost 8 bases, V lost 5 bases, and 5 bases had no gene match. From germline, CDR1 is MRHNA and CDR2 SNTAGT. This CDR3 contains 15 residues. For the CDR3, the DNA is TGTGCCAGCAGTTTGACTAGCGGGAGGGTCGATGAGCAGTTCTTC. Its protein product is CASSLTSGRVDEQFF.

This clone was observed once. This rearrangement joins TRBV28 to TRBJ2-7, with 9 nucleotides matching TRBD2. The CDR3 extends over 14 amino acids. From germline, CDR1 is MDHEN and CDR2 SYDVKM. The V segment lost 6 bases and the J segment 6 bases; nucleotides outside the gene matches: 9. CDR3 coding DNA: TGTGCCAGCAGCACTTTAGCGGGAGAAAGCGAGCAGTACTTC. The encoded protein is CASSTLAGESEQYF.

CDR3: CASSPYVSYF. The DNA of the CDR3 is TGTGCCAGCAGCCCCTACGTGAGCTACTTC. This chain links TRBV6-4 with TRBJ2-7; D remains unclear. V was cut by 6 bases and J by 13 bases, with 13 bases left in between. Germline V gene lookup returns CDR1 MRHNA and CDR2 SNTAGT. The CDR3 is 10 amino acids.

The chain carries TRBV10-2 and TRBJ1-2; the match to TRBD1 covers 7 bases. Germline V gives CDR1 WSHSY, CDR2 SAAADI. CDR3 length: 15 amino acids. V shed 6 bases and J 4 bases; nucleotides not matched to a gene: 11. The CDR3 sequence: CASSRDSQNIYGYTF. The CDR3 nucleotides are TGCGCCAGCAGCCGGGACAGCCAAAATATCTATGGCTACACCTTC.

The chain is built from TRBV28 and TRBJ2-1; TRBD2 matches at 14 bases. The CDR3 extends over 16 amino acids. Trimming at V came to 5 bases and at J to 8 bases, leaving 8 bases not matched to a gene. CDR1 MDHEN and CDR2 SYDVKM come from the germline V gene. CDR3 nucleotide sequence: TGTGCCAGCAGTCCGACTAGCGGGAGGGTTAGCTATGAGCAGTTCTTC. Protein sequence: CASSPTSGRVSYEQFF.

CDR3 sequence: CASSLVGSGRPGETQYF. Here the CDR3 DNA reads TGTGCCAGCAGCTTAGTAGGTAGCGGGAGGCCGGGGGAGACCCAGTACTTC. This chain connects TRBV7-9 to TRBJ2-5, with TRBD2 matching 10 bases. The junction had 10 bases not matched to a gene; V was cut back by 1 base and J by 5 bases. Germline V CDR1 and CDR2: SEHNR, FQNEAQ (reference sequence). The CDR3 has 17 residues.

This clone was picked up one time. This chain joins TRBV5-5 and TRBJ2-7; tentatively, D is TRBD2 (5 bases). V shed 4 bases and J shed 6 bases, with 20 bases lying between them. CDR1 and CDR2 (germline): SGHKS, YYEKEE (reference sequence). CDR3 length: 15 residues. CDR3 coding DNA: TGTGCCAGCAGCCCTGTTGTAACGGGAATGACCGAGCAGTACTTC. Translated: CASSPVVTGMTEQYF.

The V call is TRBV19, the J call TRBJ2-3; D is unclear. Trimming stripped 9 bases from V and 4 bases from J, with 20 bases between. Germline loops: CDR1 LNHDA, CDR2 SQIVND (reference sequence). The CDR3 sequence is 15 residues long. The CDR3, as DNA: TGTGCCAGCAGGTTCCTGGGCAACCAAGCAGATACGCAGTATTTT. Protein product: CASRFLGNQADTQYF.

The CDR3 sequence is CASSFGVEGDTIYF. The CDR3 bases are TGTGCCAGCAGCTTCGGGGTGGAGGGCGACACCATATATTTT. V and J are TRBV7-3 and TRBJ1-3; D remains unclear. The CDR3 contains 14 residues. The germline CDR1 and CDR2 sequences are SGHTA and FQGTGA. V was shortened by 3 bases and J by 8 bases, with 14 bases between the two germline ends.

The chain has TRBV27 and TRBJ2-1, with 14 bases aligning to TRBD2. Trimming took 5 bases from V and 8 from J; bases not matched to a gene: 8. Germline CDR1 is MNHEY and CDR2 is SMNVEV (reference sequence). This CDR3 is 16 amino acids long. CDR3 amino acids: CASSPRLAGGPHEQFF. CDR3 in DNA: TGTGCCAGCAGTCCACGACTAGCGGGAGGGCCCCATGAGCAGTTCTTC.

This clone has only one observation. The chain joins TRBV7-8 to TRBJ2-1; 11 bases map to TRBD2. This CDR3 region has 15 residues. Germline loops: CDR1 SGHVS, CDR2 FQNEAQ. V dropped 5 bases and J dropped 8; count of bases not matched to a gene: 8. The CDR3 region has the DNA TGTGCCAGCAGCCTTAGCGGGAGGGCCCCCCATGAGCAGTTCTTC. The encoded protein is CASSLSGRAPHEQFF.

This CDR3 is CATRRDRNLSYEQYF. CDR3 DNA sequence: TGCGCCACCCGGAGGGACAGGAACTTATCCTACGAGCAGTACTTC. The chain is built from TRBV5-1 and TRBJ2-7, with TRBD1 matching 8 bases. The CDR3 loop spans 15 amino acids. The V segment lost 9 bases and the J segment 1 base; nucleotides outside the gene matches: 12. The germline CDR1 and CDR2 sequences are SGHRS and YFSETQ.

The chain is built from TRBV6-5 and TRBJ1-1, with 9 bases aligning to TRBD1. Germline lookup yields CDR1 MNHEY and CDR2 SVGAGI. V was pared by 6 bases and J by 1 base, with 3 bases of the junction left unmatched. This CDR3 contains 14 residues. The CDR3 sequence is CASRDRGKNTEAFF. Here the CDR3 DNA reads TGTGCCAGCAGGGACAGGGGAAAGAACACTGAAGCTTTCTTT.